This T cell receptor (beta chain) was documented in a study of blood T cell repertoires in COVID-19. Turning to the study itself: Specimens from acute and convalescent COVID-19 originated in the United States, Italy and Spain. PBMCs, B-cell-depleted T cells, or T cells were the source of the cDNA or gDNA that made up the material.

This CDR3 has 15 residues. Germline assignment: CDR1 ENHRY and CDR2 SYGVKD. Between the trimmed V and J ends, which lost 11 bases and 11 bases, there was a span of 30 bases. This clone was recorded only once. In the authors' methods: Cell counts per sample came from amplifying reference gene primers. The assay was immunoSEQ multiplex PCR, and TCRdb's table has in-frame clones only and misses some. The V and J calls and clone size come from that table; D and trimming were worked out from the DNA. This sample yields more than 110,000 clones, of which roughly four fifths are seen a single time; roughly 4.7% belongs to the top ten.

This clonotype was sampled from an elderly woman with active or convalescent COVID-19. The source material was peripheral blood. The chain is built from TRBV10-3 and TRBJ1-1, with D hard to call. The CDR3 coding sequence is TGTGCCCCCGAGGAACACCTTGGAGGGAGGTTCCGGGCTTTCTTT. Amino acids: CAPEEHLGGRFRAFF.